This TCR beta chain emerged from a study of PD-1 blockade in classical Hodgkin lymphoma. This clone showed up just once. The V end was cut by 3 bases, the J end by 9 bases, with 15 bases between. This CDR3 spans 14 amino acids. The V gene's germline CDR1 is MRHNA and CDR2 SNTAGT. Clones were sequenced by immunoSEQ multiplex PCR, and TCRdb holds only the in-frame ones, with some missing. The sample holds 30,000 or so clones, more than 80% seen once. All trial patients relapsed after autologous stem cell transplantation. Purification of CD4+ T cells from thawed PBMCs was achieved by magnetic negative selection.

Material: CD4+ T cells from blood, obtained at baseline. The rearrangement links TRBV6-4 to TRBJ2-1; a possible D gene is TRBD2 (5 bases). The source of this sequence is a human donor with classical Hodgkin lymphoma. The CDR3 coding sequence is TGTGCCAGCAGTGAAACGTGGAGGTCGGGTGAGCAGTTCTTC. The encoded protein is CASSETWRSGEQFF.